The present TCR beta chain was sequenced within a study of shared T cell receptors in the human thymus. The CDR3 spans 14 residues. Between the trimmed V and J ends, which lost 6 bases and 8 bases, there was a span of 19 bases. Germline V gives CDR1 SNHLY, CDR2 FYNNEI. Profiled with immunoSEQ multiplex PCR; TCRdb holds only in-frame clones, not every one. The sample shows some 400,000 clones, around 95% of them seen only once. This TCR came from a human donor. The specimen was thymocytes. The gene calls are TRBV2 and TRBJ1-1; D remains unclear. CDR3 nucleotides: TGTGCCAGCAGCGCAGGATACCAAGGGAAAGAAGCTTTCTTT. Its translation is CASSAGYQGKEAFF.